A selection of T cell receptor beta chains follows, all from one sample in a study. TCRdb fed the 5' RACE reads into MiXCR, producing one record per CDR3 protein. The sample holds 30,000 or so distinct CDR3 sequences, roughly a quarter seen once. Sequenced material: memory CD4+ T cells sorted from blood. The receptors stem from a female donor with breast cancer. The CDR3 runs from the conserved cysteine through the conserved F or W. The order of the fields is D gene, J gene, V gene, clone size, CDR3 DNA, CDR3 protein. A D gene is named only where the DNA matches it firmly. Not all rows give a size; the values are once, few, many and, for expanded clones, a class.

-	TRBJ2-7	TRBV5-1	-	TGCGCCAGCAGCTTGGGAGGGTTCGGGGAGCAGTACTTC	CASSLGGFGEQYF
-	TRBJ2-1	TRBV4-1	few	TGCGCCAGCAGCCAAAGCGGGCTTTACAATGAGCAGTTCTTC	CASSQSGLYNEQFF
-	TRBJ2-1	TRBV6-2/TRBV6-3	-	TGTGCCAGCAGTTACTCGGTTGTCGACGACAATGAGCAGTCCTTC	CASSYSVVDDNEQSF
-	TRBJ2-7	TRBV27	few	TGTGCCAGCAGGCCACAGGGTTTCTTGGAGCAGTACTTC	CASRPQGFLEQYF
-	TRBJ2-2	TRBV5-6	once	TGTGCCAGCAGCTCCCCCGGGGAGCTGTTTTTT	CASSSPGELFF
-	TRBJ1-1	TRBV28	-	TGTGCCAGCAGTTTTAGACCGGACATTGAAGCTTTCTTT	CASSFRPDIEAFF
TRBD1	TRBJ2-7	TRBV27	few	TGTGCCAGCAGTCCCGGGACAGGGGAGTACGAGCAGTACTTC	CASSPGTGEYEQYF
-	TRBJ2-1	TRBV12-3/TRBV12-4	medium-sized	TGTGCCAGCAGTTCCCCCGACGGTGGAGAACCCAATGAGCAGTTCTTC	CASSSPDGGEPNEQFF
-	TRBJ1-5	TRBV6-5	medium-sized	TGTGCCAGCAGTCGGACCCCTCTTTACCAGGGAGGGGAGCAGCCCCAGCATTTT	CASSRTPLYQGGEQPQHF
TRBD2	TRBJ2-2	TRBV20-1	few	TGCAGTGCTAGAGAGGGCCTAGCGGGAGGGGCCGGGGAGCTGTTTTTT	CSAREGLAGGAGELFF
-	TRBJ2-1	TRBV9	few	TGTGCCAGCAGCGTAGATCCTAGTGAGCAGTTCTTC	CASSVDPSEQFF
-	TRBJ2-1	TRBV24-1	many	TGTGCCAGCGCTTCGGACTCCTACAATGAGCAGTTCTTC	CASASDSYNEQFF
-	TRBJ1-1	TRBV19	few	TGTGCCAGTAGTATCTCAGGCCTTAACACTGAAGCTTTCTTT	CASSISGLNTEAFF
-	TRBJ2-2	TRBV27	many	TGTGCCAGCAGTTTAGGGCAACCCGGGGAGCTGTTTTTT	CASSLGQPGELFF
-	TRBJ1-2	TRBV12-3/TRBV12-4	many	TGTGCCAGCAGTTTAACCAGCGGCTATGGCTACACCTTC	CASSLTSGYGYTF
TRBD2	TRBJ2-1	TRBV12-3/TRBV12-4	-	TGTGCCAGCAGTTTTTCCGGCCTAGCGGGGGGTAATGAGCGGTTCTTC	CASSFSGLAGGNERFF
TRBD2	TRBJ2-7	TRBV13	many	TGTGCCAGCAGCTTGGGCGGGGGGCCCTCCTACGAGCAGTACTTC	CASSLGGGPSYEQYF
TRBD1	TRBJ2-1	TRBV5-1	-	TGCGCCAGCGGCTTGGGGACAGGGGACAATGAGCAGTTCTTC	CASGLGTGDNEQFF
-	TRBJ2-3	TRBV28	many	TGTGCCAGCAGGATCCCCACGAAAGATACGCAGTATTTT	CASRIPTKDTQYF
-	TRBJ1-1	TRBV7-9	few	TGTGCCAGCAGCTTAGCGCAACCGGAAGCTTCCTTT	CASSLAQPEASF
-	TRBJ1-5	TRBV7-9	many	TGTGCCAGCAGCTTCGGGGATAGCAATCAGCCCCAGCATTTT	CASSFGDSNQPQHF
-	TRBJ2-3	TRBV27	-	TGTGCCAGCAGTTTGATAACGGCCTCGAATACGCAGTATTTT	CASSLITASNTQYF
-	TRBJ2-1	TRBV7-9	many	TGTGCCAGCAGCTTACGGAGCCTCAACTACAATGAGCAGTTCTTC	CASSLRSLNYNEQFF
-	TRBJ2-1	TRBV7-6	many	TGTGCCAGCAGCTTAGAGGGCAACAATGAGCAGTTCTTC	CASSLEGNNEQFF
-	TRBJ2-2	TRBV9	-	TGTGCCAGCACCCTGACGGGGGTGCCCACCGGGGAGCTGTTTTTT	CASTLTGVPTGELFF
TRBD2	TRBJ2-5	TRBV7-8	-	TGTGCCAGCAGCAGAATCATTCGACTAGCTCGGGAGACCCAGTACTTC	CASSRIIRLARETQYF
TRBD1	TRBJ2-7	TRBV11-2	-	TGTGCCAGCAGCTTAGTGGGACAGGGCTACGAGCAGTACTTC	CASSLVGQGYEQYF
-	TRBJ2-1	TRBV3-1	many	TGTGCCAGCAGCCAAGTTGTGACTACGGTAAAATTCTTC	CASSQVVTTVKFF
TRBD1	TRBJ2-7	TRBV4-1	-	TGCGCCAGCAGCCACTCACTTGGACAGGGCAGCGAGCAGTACTTC	CASSHSLGQGSEQYF
-	TRBJ2-7	TRBV5-5	-	TGTGCCAGCAACGACGACCGGGACGGACCCTACGAGCAGTACTTC	CASNDDRDGPYEQYF
-	TRBJ2-4	TRBV5-1	-	TGCGCCAGCAGCTTGGCCACTGGACTATCCGCCCTGTATTACTTC	CASSLATGLSALYYF
-	TRBJ2-5	TRBV7-2	many	TGTGCCAGCAGCCGAAACCTCCAAGAGACCCAGTACTTC	CASSRNLQETQYF
-	TRBJ2-7	TRBV14	-	TGTGCCAGCAGCCACCCCGGGACTCCGTACGAGCAGTACTTC	CASSHPGTPYEQYF
TRBD2	TRBJ2-7	TRBV6-5	many	TGTGCCAGCAGTTACTCCTCTAGCGGGAGGATAAACGAGCAGTACTTC	CASSYSSSGRINEQYF
TRBD1	TRBJ2-7	TRBV19	-	TGTGCCAGTAGTCCAGGACAGGGGGGAAACGAGCAGTACTTC	CASSPGQGGNEQYF
TRBD1	TRBJ1-1	TRBV7-9	-	TGTGCCAGCAGCCTACAGGGGAAACCAAACACTGAAGCTTTCTTT	CASSLQGKPNTEAFF
TRBD1	TRBJ2-1	TRBV7-7	-	TGTGCTAGCAGCCCAACGTGGACGGGGACAGGGTTGTTCTTC	CASSPTWTGTGLFF
-	TRBJ2-7	TRBV5-1	few	TGCGCCAGCAGCTTGGCCTCGACAGACTACGAGCAGTACTTC	CASSLASTDYEQYF
TRBD2	TRBJ2-1	TRBV5-4	few	TGTGCCAGCACTAACGCGGGGGGGCAGATATACAATGAGCAGTTCTTC	CASTNAGGQIYNEQFF
-	TRBJ2-1	TRBV5-5	-	TGTGCCAGCAGCTTGCTCGCGGGGAGCGGGACAAGCTACAATGAGCAGTTCTTC	CASSLLAGSGTSYNEQFF
-	TRBJ1-5	TRBV6-5	many	TGTGCCAGCAGTTGGGGGTCACCTTATAGCAATCAGCCCCAGCATTTT	CASSWGSPYSNQPQHF
-	TRBJ2-1	TRBV6-2/TRBV6-3	-	TGTGCCAGCAGGGGATCTAGCTCCTACAATGAGCAGTTCTTC	CASRGSSSYNEQFF
TRBD1	TRBJ2-5	TRBV4-3	few	TGCGCCAGCAGTAGGGACAGGGGAGTAGAGACCCAGTACTTC	CASSRDRGVETQYF
TRBD1	TRBJ2-7	TRBV4-3	few	TGCGCCAGCAGCCAAGATAACAGGGGGGCCTACGAGCAGTACTTC	CASSQDNRGAYEQYF
-	TRBJ1-2	TRBV24-1	-	TGTGCCACCGCAGACATAACTGGTGGCTACACCTTC	CATADITGGYTF
TRBD2	TRBJ2-1	TRBV9	few	TGTGCCAGCAGCCGGGGGGTCAACTCCTACAATGAGCAGTTCTTC	CASSRGVNSYNEQFF
TRBD1	TRBJ2-7	TRBV7-9	-	TGTGCCAGCAGCTTAGAGGACAGGGCCTACGAGCAGTACTTC	CASSLEDRAYEQYF
-	TRBJ2-7	TRBV6-2/TRBV6-3	few	TGTGCCAGCAGTCTACCGTCCTACAATGAGCAGTACTTC	CASSLPSYNEQYF
TRBD1	TRBJ2-7	TRBV5-1	many	TGCGCCAGCAGCTTGGTTGACAGGGTTTCGTACGAGCAGTACTTC	CASSLVDRVSYEQYF
TRBD1	TRBJ2-1	TRBV28	few	TGTGCCAGCAGAACAGTTTCTACAGGGGCGCGTGTCTCGAATGAGCAGTTCTTC	CASRTVSTGARVSNEQFF
-	TRBJ2-7	TRBV6-6	few	TGTGCCAGCAGTTCCCCTAATATACAGGTTTCTATCTACGAGCAGTACTTC	CASSSPNIQVSIYEQYF
TRBD1	TRBJ2-3	TRBV12-3/TRBV12-4	few	TGTGCCAGCAGACAATGGACAGGGGGCACAGATACGCAGTATTTT	CASRQWTGGTDTQYF
TRBD2	TRBJ2-5	TRBV7-9	-	TGTGCCAGCAGCTTAGCGCTTCTAGCGGGAGTTGGGGAGACCCAGTACTTC	CASSLALLAGVGETQYF
-	TRBJ1-1	TRBV7-9	-	TGTGCCAGCAGCCCCAGTTGGAGCTCGAACACTGAAGCTTTCTTT	CASSPSWSSNTEAFF
-	TRBJ1-5	TRBV27	many	TGTGCCAGCAGGGGCCTGGTAGGGAGGGATCAGCCCCAGCATTTT	CASRGLVGRDQPQHF
-	TRBJ2-5	TRBV5-1	many	TGCGCCAGCAGCCACCCCAGGGGGGGGAACCAAGAGACCCAGTACTTC	CASSHPRGGNQETQYF
-	TRBJ2-2	TRBV27	few	TGTGCCAGCGGCGAACCGTTCACCGGGGAGCTGTTTTTT	CASGEPFTGELFF
TRBD1	TRBJ1-5	TRBV27	many	TGTGCCAGCAGTTCCCAGACAGGGATCCAACAGCCCCAGCATTTT	CASSSQTGIQQPQHF
TRBD2	TRBJ2-1	TRBV4-1	many	TGCGCCAGCAGCCCCGGGAGGCGATCCTACAATGAGCAGTTCTTC	CASSPGRRSYNEQFF
-	TRBJ1-2	TRBV6-2/TRBV6-3	medium-sized	TGTGCCAGCAGTGCGGACAGCCTTTATGGCTACACCTTC	CASSADSLYGYTF